Below, one TCR beta chain is given with its context. The source of the sample is a study of T cell changes during pregnancy in multiple sclerosis. TCRdb's copy holds only in-frame clones and misses some; the assay was immunoSEQ multiplex PCR. This repertoire shows roughly 26,000 clones, approximately 92% found once; its top ten account for approximately 15%. The germline V gene encodes CDR1 SEHNR and CDR2 FQNEAQ (reference sequence). The germline V and J ends were trimmed by 5 bases and 1 base, with 12 bases remaining between them. The length of the CDR3 is 15 residues. J is TRBJ2-1 and V is TRBV7-9, with D tentatively TRBD1 (6 bases). The TCR sequence derives from a female donor with multiple sclerosis, enrolled in a pregnancy study. This specimen was CD8+ T cells from peripheral blood mononuclear cells, taken in the second trimester of pregnancy. The CDR3 DNA reads TGTGCCAGCAGCCAACAGGGCCGGTCCTACAATGAGCAGTTCTTC. Residues: CASSQQGRSYNEQFF.